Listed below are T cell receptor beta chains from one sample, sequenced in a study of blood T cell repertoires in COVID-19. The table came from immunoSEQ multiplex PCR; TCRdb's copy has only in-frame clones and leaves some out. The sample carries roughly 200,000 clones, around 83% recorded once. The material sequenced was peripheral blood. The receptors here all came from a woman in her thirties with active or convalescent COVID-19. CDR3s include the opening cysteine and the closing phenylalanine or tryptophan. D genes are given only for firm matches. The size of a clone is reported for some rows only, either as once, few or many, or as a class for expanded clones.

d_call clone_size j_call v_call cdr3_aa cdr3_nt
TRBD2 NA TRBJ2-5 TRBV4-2 CASSQRLAAQETQYF TGTGCCAGCAGCCAAAGACTAGCGGCCCAAGAGACCCAGTACTTC
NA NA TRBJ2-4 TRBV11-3 CASSLAEGRAGPQGIQYF TGTGCCAGCAGCTTAGCCGAAGGAAGGGCCGGACCTCAGGGCATTCAGTACTTC
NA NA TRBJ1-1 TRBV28 CASSLRHTEAFF TGTGCCAGCAGTTTGCGGCACACTGAAGCTTTCTTT
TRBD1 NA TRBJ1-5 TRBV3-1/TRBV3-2 CASSPGQGGAQPQHF TGTGCCAGCAGTCCAGGACAGGGGGGGGCTCAGCCCCAGCATTTT
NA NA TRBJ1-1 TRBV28 CASSTRQMNTEAFF TGTGCCAGCAGTACACGACAGATGAACACTGAAGCTTTCTTT
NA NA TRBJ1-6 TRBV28 CASSPPPTFSSYNSPLHF TGTGCCAGCAGTCCACCCCCTACCTTTAGCTCCTATAATTCACCCCTCCACTTT
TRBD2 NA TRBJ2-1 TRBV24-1 CATSGQGLAGGNEQFF TGTGCCACCAGCGGACAGGGACTAGCGGGAGGCAATGAGCAGTTCTTC
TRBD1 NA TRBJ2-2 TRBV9 CASSLVQGSPGELFF TGTGCCAGCAGCTTAGTACAGGGGTCCCCCGGGGAGCTGTTTTTT
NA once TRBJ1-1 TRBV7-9 CASSSQSGYNTEAFF TGTGCCAGCAGCTCGCAGTCCGGGTACAACACTGAAGCTTTCTTT
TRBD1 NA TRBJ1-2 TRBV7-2 CASSRDRVSHGDYGYTF TGTGCCAGCAGCCGTGACAGGGTTAGTCATGGGGACTATGGCTACACCTTC
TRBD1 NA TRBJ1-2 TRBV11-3 CASSPSPTRGNGYTF TGTGCCAGCAGCCCCAGCCCCACCAGGGGGAATGGCTACACCTTC
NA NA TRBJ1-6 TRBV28 CASSIPGTPASPLHF TGTGCCAGCTCCATCCCCGGGACACCGGCGTCACCCCTCCACTTT
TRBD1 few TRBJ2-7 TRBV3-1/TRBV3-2 CASSQGTGGYEQYF TGTGCCAGCAGCCAAGGGACAGGTGGCTACGAGCAGTACTTC
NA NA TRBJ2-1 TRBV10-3 CAISEYAGTYNEQFF TGTGCCATCAGTGAGTACGCCGGTACCTACAATGAGCAGTTCTTC
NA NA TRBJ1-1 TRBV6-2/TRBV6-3 CASSYTGYVGAFF TGTGCCAGCAGTTATACAGGGTACGTGGGCGCTTTCTTT
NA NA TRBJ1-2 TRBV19 CASSIGTVNYGYTF TGTGCCAGTAGTATAGGGACAGTCAACTATGGCTACACCTTC
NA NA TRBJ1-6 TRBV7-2 CASSSTVYSPLHF TGTGCCAGCAGCTCGACAGTATATTCACCCCTCCACTTT
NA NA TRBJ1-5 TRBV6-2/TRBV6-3 CASSSGQSNQPQHF TGTGCCAGCAGCTCCGGACAGAGCAATCAGCCCCAGCATTTT
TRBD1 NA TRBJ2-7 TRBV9 CASSVGTGNSYEQYF TGTGCCAGCAGCGTAGGGACAGGAAACTCCTACGAGCAGTACTTC
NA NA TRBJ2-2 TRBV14 CASSRRGSGELFF TGTGCCAGCAGCCGCAGAGGCAGCGGGGAGCTGTTTTTT
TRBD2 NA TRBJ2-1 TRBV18 CASSPKAGYNEQFF TGTGCCAGCTCACCTAAAGCGGGGTACAATGAGCAGTTCTTC
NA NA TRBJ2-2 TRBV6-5 CASSTKHGGTGELFF TGTGCCAGCAGTACAAAACACGGGGGAACCGGGGAGCTGTTTTTT
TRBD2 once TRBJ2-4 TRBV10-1 CASSESSGDLAKNIQYF TGCGCCAGCAGTGAGTCGAGCGGGGATCTAGCCAAAAACATTCAGTACTTC
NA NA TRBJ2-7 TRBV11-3 CASSPGGSYEQYF TGTGCCAGCAGCCCCGGGGGATCCTACGAGCAGTACTTC
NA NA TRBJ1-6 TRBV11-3 CASSWEANSPLHF TGTGCCAGCAGCTGGGAGGCGAATTCACCCCTCCACTTT
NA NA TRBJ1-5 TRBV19 CASSIIDYSNQPQHF TGTGCCAGTAGTATAATTGACTATAGCAATCAGCCCCAGCATTTT
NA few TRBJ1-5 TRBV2 CASSANSNQPQHF TGTGCCAGCAGTGCTAATAGCAATCAGCCCCAGCATTTT
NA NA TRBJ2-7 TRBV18 CASSSFTSYEQYF TGTGCCAGCTCATCCTTTACAAGTTACGAGCAGTACTTC
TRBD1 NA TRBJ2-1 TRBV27 CASSVNGQDYNEQFF TGTGCCAGCAGTGTAAACGGACAGGATTACAATGAGCAGTTCTTC
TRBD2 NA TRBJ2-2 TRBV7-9 CASSIGLAGGPSTGELFF TGTGCCAGCAGCATCGGACTAGCGGGAGGGCCAAGCACCGGGGAGCTGTTTTTT
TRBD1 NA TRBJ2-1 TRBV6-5 CASSYGTGRSNEQFF TGTGCCAGCAGTTACGGGACAGGGAGGTCCAATGAGCAGTTCTTC
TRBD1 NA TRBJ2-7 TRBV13 CASRGQGKTYEQYF TGTGCCAGCAGGGGACAGGGCAAAACCTACGAGCAGTACTTC